These 15 T cell receptor beta chains were all obtained from the same sample, sequenced in a study of PD-1 blockade in mismatch repair-deficient tumors (dated by TCRdb to 2016 to 2017). Preparation of the library involved the immunoSEQ multiplex PCR assay. In TCRdb, the immuneACCESS table is reduced to in-frame sequences with V and J assigned. These tables do not hold every clone; where another copy was compared, an unresolved V gene accounts for under half, and the others remain unexplained. The sample contains some 110,000 clones, around three quarters of them found a single time. The ten largest clones capture 4.7% of the sample. Source: peripheral blood, taken about 60 weeks after starting pembrolizumab. These receptors were collected from an adult with mismatch repair-deficient cancer.

The table lists this clone with a few counts. Other nucleotide sequences in the sample specify the same CDR3. The chain links TRBV5-1 to TRBJ2-7; weak D call: TRBD2 (6 bases). The CDR3 is 14 amino acids. Germline assignment: CDR1 SGHRS and CDR2 YFSETQ. V lost 2 bases and J 0 bases, leaving 9 bases between the germline ends. CDR3 bases: TGCGCCAGCAGCTTATCCGGGAGCTCCTACGAGCAGTACTTC. It codes for CASSLSGSSYEQYF.

The chain couples TRBV5-1 to TRBJ1-1, with D perhaps matching TRBD1 (6 bases). The CDR3 consists of 12 residues. Germline V CDR1 and CDR2: SGHRS, YFSETQ. V was clipped by 1 base and J by 7 bases, with 8 bases between them. CDR3: CASSLRGHEAFF. CDR3 nucleotides: TGCGCCAGCAGCTTGCGGGGGCATGAAGCTTTCTTT. Supplemented by reference TRBV5-1 and TRBJ1-1, the full variable domain reads KAGVTQTPRYLIKTRGQQVTLSCSPISGHRSVSWYQQTPGQGLQFLFEYFSETQRNKGNFPGRFSGRQFSNSRSEMNVSTLELGDSALYLCASSLRGHEAFFGQGTRLTVV.

This rearrangement joins TRBV19 to TRBJ2-7; D possibly corresponds to TRBD2 (5 bases). Trimming removed 7 bases from V and 3 bases from J, with 16 bases in between. CDR3 length: 14 amino acids. Germline CDR1 and CDR2: LNHDA and SQIVND (reference sequence). CDR3 in amino acids: CASNPSLDYYEQYF. The CDR3 DNA sequence: TGTGCCAGTAACCCTTCCCTTGACTACTACGAGCAGTACTTC.

The chain uses TRBV27 and TRBJ2-3, with 8 nucleotides matching TRBD1. Germline V CDR1 and CDR2: MNHEY, SMNVEV (reference sequence). With V trimmed by 5 bases and J by 6 bases, 13 bases remained unmatched. The CDR3 extends over 16 amino acids. The CDR3 here is CASSLYPTGAYDTQYF. CDR3 DNA sequence: TGTGCCAGCAGTCTCTACCCGACAGGGGCGTACGATACGCAGTATTTT.

This clone was seen once. The chain combines TRBV2 with TRBJ2-1, with D hard to call. Germline V gives CDR1 SNHLY, CDR2 FYNNEI. The CDR3 spans 12 residues. Trimming stripped 3 bases from V and 6 bases from J, with 6 bases between. CDR3 sequence reads: CASSEYGNEQFF. The DNA for the CDR3 is TGTGCCAGCAGTGAGTACGGCAATGAGCAGTTCTTC. The entire variable domain, with the rest obtained from reference TRBV2 and TRBJ2-1, is as follows: EPEVTQTPSHQVTQMGQEVILRCVPISNHLYFYWYRQILGQKVEFLVSFYNNEISEKSEIFDDQFSVERPDGSNFTLKIRSTKLEDSAMYFCASSEYGNEQFFGPGTRLTVL.

The chain couples TRBV6-1 to TRBJ1-2; no definite D call. CDR3 length: 13 amino acids. Germline V lookup: CDR1 MNHNS, CDR2 SASEGT. V lost 4 bases and J lost 3, with 9 bases in between. The CDR3 bases are TGTGCCAGCAGTGTAATTCAGGACTATGGCTACACCTTC. It translates to CASSVIQDYGYTF.

Many counts were recorded for this clone. The gene calls are TRBV20-1 and TRBJ1-5; D unresolved. The CDR3 contains 10 residues. From germline, CDR1 is DFQATT and CDR2 SNEGSKA (reference sequence). DNA of the CDR3: TGCAGGGACGCCAATCAGCCCCAGCATTTT. Translated, it gives CRDANQPQHF.

The chain joins TRBV5-1 to TRBJ1-1; D may be TRBD1 (5 bases). V was trimmed by 4 bases and J by 1 base, leaving 11 bases between them. CDR1 and CDR2 (germline): SGHRS, YFSETQ. The length of the CDR3 is 14 residues. CDR3 in DNA: TGCGCCAGCAGCATAGGGGCCGCGAACACTGAAGCTTTCTTT. Amino acid sequence: CASSIGAANTEAFF.

The rearrangement links TRBV6-4 to TRBJ2-1, with 9 bases identical to TRBD2. V lost 0 bases, J lost 9 bases, and 12 bases stayed unmatched. CDR1 is MRHNA, CDR2 SNTAGT, per germline. This CDR3 region has 17 residues. For the CDR3, the DNA is TGTGCCAGCAGTGACTCCCTAGCGGGAATGTCTGGAGGTGAGCAGTTCTTC. It yields the protein CASSDSLAGMSGGEQFF.

In this sample, this clone turned up once. The gene calls are TRBV18 and TRBJ1-1; possibly TRBD1 for D (6 bases). The CDR3 extends over 13 amino acids. The V end was cut by 7 bases, the J end by 3 bases, with 12 bases between. The germline gives CDR1 KGHSH, CDR2 LQKENI. CDR3 in DNA: TGTGCCAGCTATCAGGGGAGGGACACTGAAGCTTTCTTT. Encoded protein: CASYQGRDTEAFF.

This clone occurred a few times. This chain connects TRBV5-6 to TRBJ2-1; 7 bases align to TRBD2. Germline V gene lookup returns CDR1 SGHDT and CDR2 YYEEEE. The CDR3 spans 15 residues. The ends lost 4 bases at V and 4 bases at J; junction bases unmatched: 8. Written as DNA, the CDR3 is TGTGCCAGCAGCCCCGGGGGGAATGGGTACAATGAGCAGTTCTTC. Its protein product is CASSPGGNGYNEQFF.

This chain joins TRBV4-1 and TRBJ2-3; 12 bases are a match to TRBD2. Trimming cost V 4 bases and J 5 bases; bases outside gene matches: 10. This CDR3 has 17 amino acids. Germline CDR1 and CDR2: MGHRA and YSYEKL. This chain's CDR3 is CASSPQGLAGGQDTQYF. Written as DNA, the CDR3 is TGCGCCAGCAGCCCCCAAGGGCTAGCGGGAGGGCAAGATACGCAGTATTTT.

This chain uses TRBV7-2 with TRBJ2-3; TRBD2 agrees at 15 bases. V shed 5 bases and J 4 bases; nucleotides not matched to a gene: 4. Germline V CDR1 and CDR2: SGHTA, FQGNSA. The CDR3 covers 16 residues. This CDR3 is CASSLGTSGRPDTQYF. CDR3 in DNA: TGTGCCAGCAGCCTTGGGACTAGCGGGAGGCCAGATACGCAGTATTTT.

This chain uses TRBV30 with TRBJ1-3, with D unresolved. Germline loops: CDR1 GTSNPN, CDR2 SVGIG (reference sequence). V was pared by 4 bases and J by 0 bases, with 10 bases between. The CDR3 sequence is 14 residues long. As DNA, the CDR3 is TGTGCCTGGAAAGGTTACAGCTCTGGAAACACCATATATTTT. Translation gives CAWKGYSSGNTIYF.

This sequence joins TRBV5-4 and TRBJ1-2; D is unresolved. Trimming shortened V by 0 bases and J by 5 bases, and 17 bases separated the two germline ends. Germline V gene data show CDR1 as SGHNT and CDR2 as YYREEE (reference sequence). CDR3 length: 16 residues. The CDR3 DNA follows: TGTGCCAGCAGCTTGGCCAGGAGAGGCACGGGATATGGCTACACCTTC. Translation: CASSLARRGTGYGYTF.